This T cell receptor beta chain stems from a study of brain metastases from non-small cell lung cancer. The data were produced by immunoSEQ multiplex PCR, yet TCRdb's version contains in-frame clones alone and is incomplete. The sample lists 1,400 to 1,500 clones; approximately 86% were seen once. CDR3 length equals 14 residues. V lost 4 bases and J 5 bases, leaving 9 bases between the germline ends. Germline V gives CDR1 KGHSH, CDR2 LQKENI. This sequence joins TRBV18 and TRBJ1-6, with D hard to call. The sequenced sample was tumor-adjacent normal tissue. The sequence was obtained from a donor aged 40 or over with non-small cell lung cancer. The CDR3 DNA reads TGTGCCAGCTCACTTCAAGGGAATAATTCACCCCTCCACTTT. Its protein product is CASSLQGNNSPLHF.